The 20 T cell receptor beta chains below were found in one sample sequenced in a study of CD8 T cells in ankylosing spondylitis. One entry per CDR3 protein results from TCRdb running MiXCR on the 5' RACE reads. The table lists about 240,000 distinct CDR3 sequences, more than 20% of them singletons. Sequenced: blood, either unsorted or a sorted T cell fraction (not recorded which). These receptors all stem from a male donor with ankylosing spondylitis or in good health (not recorded which).

The chain employs TRBV20-1 and TRBJ2-1; 7 nucleotides align to TRBD2. V shed 0 bases and J 0 bases; nucleotides not matched to a gene: 17. The germline CDR1 and CDR2 sequences are DFQATT and SNEGSKA (reference sequence). The CDR3 runs to 20 residues. The CDR3 DNA reads TGCAGTGCTAGAGACAGCCTAATCTGGGGGGGAAGAGACTCCTACAATGAGCAGTTCTTC. It translates to CSARDSLIWGGRDSYNEQFF.

The chain links TRBV20-1 to TRBJ2-1; possibly TRBD1 for D (6 bases). CDR1 and CDR2 from the germline V gene are DFQATT and SNEGSKA (reference sequence). The CDR3 loop spans 21 amino acids. Trimming removed 2 bases at V and 0 bases at J, with 29 bases between. The CDR3 loop reads CSARHPTYWNQGSSSYNEQFF. The CDR3, as DNA: TGCAGTGCTAGACACCCGACCTACTGGAATCAGGGGTCGAGCTCCTACAATGAGCAGTTCTTC.

The chain recombines TRBV7-2 with TRBJ2-3; TRBD1 or TRBD2 may be the D gene (5 bases each). From germline, CDR1 is SGHTA and CDR2 FQGNSA. Trimming pared 5 bases from V and 4 bases from J, leaving 10 bases between. The CDR3 is 13 residues long. For the CDR3, the DNA is TGTGCCAGCAGCAAACGAGGGGCAGATACGCAGTATTTT. This sequence encodes CASSKRGADTQYF.

CDR3 nucleotides: TGCAGTGCTAGAGATTGGGGGACTAGCCAAGAGACCCAGTACTTC. It specifies CSARDWGTSQETQYF. This chain joins TRBV20-1 and TRBJ2-5; 8 bases align to TRBD2. The junction had 4 bases not matched to a gene; V was cut back by 0 bases and J by 1 base. The germline gives CDR1 DFQATT, CDR2 SNEGSKA (reference sequence). The CDR3 length is 15 residues.

This sequence joins TRBV6-1 and TRBJ2-7; 7 bases are a match to TRBD2. The CDR3 covers 14 residues. The trim removed 6 bases at V and 0 bases at J, leaving 5 bases unmatched. The germline CDR1 and CDR2 sequences are MNHNS and SASEGT. For the CDR3, the DNA is TGTGCCAGCAGGGCCGGGGGGTCCTCCTACGAGCAGTACTTC. Encoded protein: CASRAGGSSYEQYF.

The chain carries TRBV12-3 or TRBV12-4 and TRBJ2-3; possibly TRBD1 for D (6 bases). CDR3 length equals 15 residues. The V end was cut by 6 bases, the J end by 2 bases, with 15 bases between. CDR3 sequence (DNA): TGTGCCAGCAGCTATCGGACAGACCACACAGATACGCAGTATTTT. Amino acids: CASSYRTDHTDTQYF.

The rearrangement links TRBV10-1 to TRBJ2-7; 7 bases map to TRBD1. V lost 3 bases and J lost 1; bases outside the gene matches: 3. The CDR3 length is 14 residues. Looked up from germline, CDR1 is WNHNN and CDR2 is SYGVQD (reference sequence). CDR3 bases: TGCGCCAGCAGTGATCGGGACAGATCCTACGAGCAGTACTTC. Its translation: CASSDRDRSYEQYF.

In this sample, this clonotype turned up a few times. The V and J genes are TRBV10-3 and TRBJ2-3, with D hard to call. V gave up 10 bases and J gave up 0 bases, with 11 bases separating them. Germline CDR1 and CDR2: ENHRY and SYGVKD. This CDR3 region has 13 residues. The CDR3 loop is CATAPQSTDTQYF. CDR3 sequence (DNA): TGTGCCACCGCCCCCCAAAGCACAGATACGCAGTATTTT.

This clonotype was found many times. The genes are TRBV12-3 or TRBV12-4 and TRBJ2-7; TRBD1 agrees at 9 bases. V was pared by 6 bases and J by 9 bases, with 9 bases of the junction left unmatched. CDR3 size: 13 residues. The CDR3 DNA reads TGTGCCAGCAGGACCGGGACAGGGCTAGGGCAGTACTTC. This gives the protein CASRTGTGLGQYF.

This chain uses TRBV6-5 with TRBJ2-1; 9 bases are a match to TRBD2. Unmatched junction bases numbered 8, after V lost 2 bases and J lost 9 bases. The V gene's germline CDR1 is MNHEY and CDR2 SVGAGI. The CDR3 runs to 15 residues. The CDR3 nucleotides read TGTGCCAGCAGTTACGGGGTAGCGGGGGCAGGTGAGCAGTTCTTC. This gives the protein CASSYGVAGAGEQFF.

This clonotype was observed a few times. This chain uses TRBV20-1 with TRBJ2-6, with D possibly matching TRBD2 (6 bases). Germline V CDR1 and CDR2: DFQATT, SNEGSKA (reference sequence). The CDR3 is made up of 15 amino acids. The V gene lost 1 base and the J gene lost 2 bases, with 9 bases spanning the gap. The CDR3 here is CSARGGETGANVLTF. The CDR3 DNA is TGCAGTGCTAGAGGGGGGGAGACTGGGGCCAACGTCCTGACTTTC.

This clonotype was counted a few times. The chain combines TRBV4-2 with TRBJ2-5; D might be TRBD2 (6 bases). Germline CDR1 is LGHNA and CDR2 is YNFKEQ. Trimming shortened V by 0 bases and J by 10 bases, and 27 bases separated the two germline ends. The CDR3 is 18 residues long. The DNA of the CDR3 is TGTGCCAGCAGCCAAGACCAAGGGACTCCCGGTAACCCTCTGAGCCAGTACTTC. Residues: CASSQDQGTPGNPLSQYF.

The rearrangement uses TRBV12-3 or TRBV12-4 and TRBJ2-1; 11 nucleotides match TRBD2. Trimming at V came to 5 bases and at J to 5 bases, leaving 5 bases not matched to a gene. The CDR3 totals 15 residues. The CDR3 protein is CASSPPSGGHNEQFF. The CDR3 nucleotides are TGTGCCAGCAGTCCCCCTAGCGGGGGGCACAATGAGCAGTTCTTC.

The rearrangement links TRBV18 to TRBJ1-1; D unresolved. Trimming left V 1 base short and J 1 base short, with 10 bases between. Germline V gene sequence: CDR1 KGHSH, CDR2 LQKENI. This CDR3 is built from 15 residues. CDR3: CASSPLKGTNTEAFF. The CDR3 nucleotides read TGTGCCAGCTCACCACTTAAGGGAACGAACACTGAAGCTTTCTTT.

This clonotype was observed a handful of times. The chain recombines TRBV12-3 or TRBV12-4 with TRBJ1-4; D ambiguous. With 6 bases removed from V and 7 bases from J, the gap between germline ends came to 9 bases. CDR3 length: 12 residues. The CDR3, as DNA: TGTGCCAGCAGCCTTCCCCTTGAAAAACTGTTTTTT. Translation: CASSLPLEKLFF.

The J gene is TRBJ2-5, the V gene TRBV6-5; D ambiguous. The CDR3 loop spans 13 amino acids. Germline assignment: CDR1 MNHEY and CDR2 SVGAGI. Trimming removed 2 bases from V and 5 bases from J, with 9 bases in between. Here the CDR3 reads CASSYRGRETQYF. The CDR3 DNA sequence: TGTGCCAGCAGTTACCGTGGTAGGGAGACCCAGTACTTC.

The sample holds many counts of this clonotype. The rearrangement joins TRBV6-1 to TRBJ2-7, with D perhaps matching TRBD1 (6 bases). This CDR3 has 17 residues. Looked up from germline, CDR1 is MNHNS and CDR2 is SASEGT. V dropped 4 bases and J dropped 2 bases, with 21 bases sitting between them. The CDR3 nucleotides are TGTGCCAGCAGTGCCTTGTCTTACAGGGCCAATCCCTACGAGCAGTACTTC. The encoded protein is CASSALSYRANPYEQYF.

This clonotype was found many times. The J gene is TRBJ1-2, the V gene TRBV20-1; D gene uncertain. Germline CDR1 and CDR2: DFQATT and SNEGSKA (reference sequence). Trimming took 6 bases from V and 8 from J, leaving 13 bases between them. The CDR3 runs to 11 residues. In DNA, the CDR3 is TGCAGTGCCGCGCACCTCGGGGGCTACACCTTC. It encodes CSAAHLGGYTF.

The chain is built from TRBV28 and TRBJ2-5; 8 nucleotides agree with TRBD1. Germline values: CDR1 MDHEN, CDR2 SYDVKM. The V and J ends lost 6 bases and 6 bases, in that order; junction bases with no gene match: 9. CDR3 size: 14 residues. This CDR3 reads CASSRNRGSKTQYF. In nucleotides, the CDR3 is TGTGCCAGCAGCCGGAACAGGGGGAGCAAGACCCAGTACTTC.

V usage is TRBV18 and J usage is TRBJ1-1; no firm D call. Germline CDR1 reads KGHSH; CDR2 reads LQKENI. The CDR3 extends over 13 amino acids. Trimming cost V 2 bases and J 3 bases, with 7 bases left between them. CDR3 sequence reads: CASSPREDTEAFF. CDR3 nucleotides: TGTGCCAGCTCACCAAGGGAAGACACTGAAGCTTTCTTT.